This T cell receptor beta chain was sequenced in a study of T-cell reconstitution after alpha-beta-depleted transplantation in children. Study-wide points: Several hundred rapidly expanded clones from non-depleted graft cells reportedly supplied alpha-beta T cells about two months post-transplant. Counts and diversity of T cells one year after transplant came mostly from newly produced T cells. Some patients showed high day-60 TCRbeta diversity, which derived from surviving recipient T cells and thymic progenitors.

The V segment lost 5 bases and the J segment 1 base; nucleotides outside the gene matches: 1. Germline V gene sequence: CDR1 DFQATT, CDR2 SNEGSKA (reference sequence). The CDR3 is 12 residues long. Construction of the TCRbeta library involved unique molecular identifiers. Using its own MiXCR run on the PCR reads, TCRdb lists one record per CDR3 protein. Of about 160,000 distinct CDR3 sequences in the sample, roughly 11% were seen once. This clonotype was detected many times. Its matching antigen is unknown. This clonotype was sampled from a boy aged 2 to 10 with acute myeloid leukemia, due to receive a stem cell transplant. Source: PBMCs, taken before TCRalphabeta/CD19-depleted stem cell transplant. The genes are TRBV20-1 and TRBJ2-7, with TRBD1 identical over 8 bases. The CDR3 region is CSAGQGSYEQYF. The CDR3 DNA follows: TGCAGTGCTGGACAGGGTTCCTACGAGCAGTACTTC.